What follows is one T cell receptor beta chain and its context. The entry originates in a study of blood T cell repertoires in COVID-19. On the study more broadly: Sites in the United States, Italy and Spain provided acute and convalescent COVID-19 samples.

TCRdb's copy holds only in-frame clones and misses some; the assay was immunoSEQ multiplex PCR. The profile covers about 190,000 clones, with approximately 87% appearing a single time and 9.5% to 15% taken by the ten largest. Germline V CDR1 and CDR2: SGHTA, FQGTGA. CDR3 size: 13 residues. The V end lost 2 bases, the J end lost 5 bases, and 10 bases lay between the germline ends. This sequence originates from a woman aged 70 to 79 with COVID-19, enrolled during active disease. The chain employs TRBV7-3 and TRBJ2-7; D is uncertain. The material sequenced was peripheral blood. CDR3 loop: CASSLVRIDEQYF. CDR3 sequence (DNA): TGTGCCAGCAGCTTAGTTCGTATCGACGAGCAGTACTTC. Drawing the rest from reference TRBV7-3 and TRBJ2-7, the complete variable domain is GAGVSQTPSNKVTEKGKYVELRCDPISGHTALYWYRQSLGQGPEFLIYFQGTGAADDSGLPNDRFFAVRPEGSVSTLKIQRTERGDSAVYLCASSLVRIDEQYFGPGTRLTVT.